The T cell receptor beta chain under discussion was sequenced for a study of molecular identifiers for immune sequencing clone quantification. Sorting recovered naive CD8 T cells on a CD8+CD4-CCR7+CD45RA+ profile. This clonotype has at least ten counts. The antigen remains unidentified. Findings of the study overall: Because of identical TCR molecules sharing a barcode, sizes of highly expanded clones could be underestimated.

TCRdb re-called the PCR reads through MiXCR, storing one row per CDR3 protein. The sample consists of roughly 93,000 distinct CDR3 sequences, around a fifth of them appearing once. The CDR3 is 14 amino acids. V shed 4 bases and J shed 6 bases, with 15 bases lying between them. The receptor's source is a human donor in good health. Some libraries in this study had Jurkat cell RNA spiked in. This chain links TRBV12-3 or TRBV12-4 with TRBJ1-2; a weak D match, TRBD1 (5 bases). Sequenced material: naive CD8+ T cells from blood, with Jurkat cell RNA spiked in. Stated subset: FACS-sorted CD8+CD4-CCR7+CD45RA+ naive T cells. The CDR3 reads CASSSSTGPNGYTF. CDR3 coding DNA: TGTGCCAGCAGTTCCTCCACAGGACCAAATGGCTACACCTTC.